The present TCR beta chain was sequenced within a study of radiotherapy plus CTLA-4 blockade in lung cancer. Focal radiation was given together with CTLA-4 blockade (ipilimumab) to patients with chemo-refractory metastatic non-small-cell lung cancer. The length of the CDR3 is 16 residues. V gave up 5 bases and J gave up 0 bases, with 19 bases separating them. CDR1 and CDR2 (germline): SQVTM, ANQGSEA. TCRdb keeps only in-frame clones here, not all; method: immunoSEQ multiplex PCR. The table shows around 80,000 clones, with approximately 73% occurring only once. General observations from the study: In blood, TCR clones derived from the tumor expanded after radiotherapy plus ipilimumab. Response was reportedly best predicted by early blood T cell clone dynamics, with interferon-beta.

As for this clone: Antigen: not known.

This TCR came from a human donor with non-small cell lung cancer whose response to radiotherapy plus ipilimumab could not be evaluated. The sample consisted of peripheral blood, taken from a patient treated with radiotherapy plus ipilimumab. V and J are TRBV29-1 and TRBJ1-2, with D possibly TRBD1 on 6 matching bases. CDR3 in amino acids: CSVLPGQGLANYGYTF. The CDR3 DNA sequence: TGCAGCGTTCTACCGGGACAAGGGTTAGCTAACTATGGCTACACCTTC.